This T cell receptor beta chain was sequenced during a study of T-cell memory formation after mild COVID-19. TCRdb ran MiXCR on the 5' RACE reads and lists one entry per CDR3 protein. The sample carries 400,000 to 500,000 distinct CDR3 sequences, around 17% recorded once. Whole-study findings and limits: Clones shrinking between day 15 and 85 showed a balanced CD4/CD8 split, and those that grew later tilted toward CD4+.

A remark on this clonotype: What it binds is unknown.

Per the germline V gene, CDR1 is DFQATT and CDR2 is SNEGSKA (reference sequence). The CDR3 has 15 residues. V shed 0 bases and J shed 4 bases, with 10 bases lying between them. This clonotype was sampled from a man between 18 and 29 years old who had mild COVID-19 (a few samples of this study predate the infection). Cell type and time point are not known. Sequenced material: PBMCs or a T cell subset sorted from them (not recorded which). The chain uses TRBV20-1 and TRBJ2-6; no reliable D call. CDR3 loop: CSARDSAAGANVLTF. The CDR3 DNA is TGCAGTGCTAGAGATTCAGCTGCCGGGGCCAACGTCCTGACTTTC.